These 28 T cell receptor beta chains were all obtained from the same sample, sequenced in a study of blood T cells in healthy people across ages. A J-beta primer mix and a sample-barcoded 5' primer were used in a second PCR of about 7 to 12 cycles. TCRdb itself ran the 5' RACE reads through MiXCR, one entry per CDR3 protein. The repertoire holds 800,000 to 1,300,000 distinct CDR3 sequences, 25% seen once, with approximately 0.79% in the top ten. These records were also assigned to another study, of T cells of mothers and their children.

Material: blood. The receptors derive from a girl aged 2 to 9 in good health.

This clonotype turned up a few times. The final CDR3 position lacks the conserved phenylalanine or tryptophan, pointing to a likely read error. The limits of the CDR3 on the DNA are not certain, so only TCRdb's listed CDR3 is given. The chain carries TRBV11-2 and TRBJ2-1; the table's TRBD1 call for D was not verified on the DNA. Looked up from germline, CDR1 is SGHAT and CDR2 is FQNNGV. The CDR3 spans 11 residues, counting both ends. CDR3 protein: CASSQRPPLIL.

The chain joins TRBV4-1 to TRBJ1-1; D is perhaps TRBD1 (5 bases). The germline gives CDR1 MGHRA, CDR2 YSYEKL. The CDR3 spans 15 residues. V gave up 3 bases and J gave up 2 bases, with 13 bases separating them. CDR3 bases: TGCGCCAGCAGCCATGTCCGGGACGTAAACACTGAAGCTTTCTTT. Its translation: CASSHVRDVNTEAFF.

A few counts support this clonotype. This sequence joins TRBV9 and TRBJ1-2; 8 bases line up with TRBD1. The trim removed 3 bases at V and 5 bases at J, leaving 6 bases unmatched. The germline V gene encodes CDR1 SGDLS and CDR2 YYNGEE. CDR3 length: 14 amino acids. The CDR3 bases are TGTGCCAGCAGCGAGCAGGGGGCTTCATATGGCTACACCTTC. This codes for CASSEQGASYGYTF.

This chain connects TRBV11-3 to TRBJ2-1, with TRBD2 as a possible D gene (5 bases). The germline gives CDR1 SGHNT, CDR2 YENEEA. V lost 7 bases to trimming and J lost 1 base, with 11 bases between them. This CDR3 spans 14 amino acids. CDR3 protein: CASKPRVSYNEQFF. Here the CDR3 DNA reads TGTGCCAGCAAACCGCGGGTGTCCTACAATGAGCAGTTCTTC.

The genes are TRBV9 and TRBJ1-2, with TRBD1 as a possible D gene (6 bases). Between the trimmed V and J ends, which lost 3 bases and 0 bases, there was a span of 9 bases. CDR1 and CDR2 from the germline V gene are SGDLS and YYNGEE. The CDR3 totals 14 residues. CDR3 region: CASSGYRANYGYTF. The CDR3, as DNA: TGTGCCAGCAGCGGTTACAGGGCTAACTATGGCTACACCTTC.

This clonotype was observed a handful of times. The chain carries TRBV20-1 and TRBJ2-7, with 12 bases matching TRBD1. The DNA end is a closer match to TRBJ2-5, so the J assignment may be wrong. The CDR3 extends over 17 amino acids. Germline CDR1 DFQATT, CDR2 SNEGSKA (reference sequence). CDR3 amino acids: CSARDSGGQGAAETQYF. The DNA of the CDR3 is TGCAGTGCTAGAGATTCGGGGGGACAGGGGGCGGCGGAGACCCAGTACTTC.

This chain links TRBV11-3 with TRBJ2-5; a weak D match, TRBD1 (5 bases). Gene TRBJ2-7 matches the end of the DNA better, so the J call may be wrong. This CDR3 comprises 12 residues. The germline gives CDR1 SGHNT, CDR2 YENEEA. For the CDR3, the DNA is TGTGCCAGCGGGGCGTTCACCTACGAGCAGTACTTC. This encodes CASGAFTYEQYF.

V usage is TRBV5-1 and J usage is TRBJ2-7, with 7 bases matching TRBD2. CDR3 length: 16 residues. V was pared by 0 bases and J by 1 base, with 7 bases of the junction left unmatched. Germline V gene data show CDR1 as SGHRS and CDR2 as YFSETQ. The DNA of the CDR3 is TGCGCCAGCAGCTTGGCCCGTGTGGGAGGGTCCTACGAGCAGTACTTC. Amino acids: CASSLARVGGSYEQYF.

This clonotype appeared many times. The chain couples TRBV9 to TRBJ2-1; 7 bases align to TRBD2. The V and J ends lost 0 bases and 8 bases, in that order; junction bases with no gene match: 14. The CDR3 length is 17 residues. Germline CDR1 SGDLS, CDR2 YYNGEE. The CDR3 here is CASSVASQGLDGDEQFF. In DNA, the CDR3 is TGTGCCAGCAGCGTAGCCTCCCAAGGACTAGATGGGGATGAGCAGTTCTTC.

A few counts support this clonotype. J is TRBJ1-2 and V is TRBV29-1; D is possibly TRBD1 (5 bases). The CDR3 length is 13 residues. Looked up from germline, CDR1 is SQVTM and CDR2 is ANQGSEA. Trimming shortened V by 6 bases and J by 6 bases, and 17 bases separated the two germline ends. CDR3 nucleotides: TGCAGCGTGACCCCACAAGGGGCTGATGGCTACACCTTC. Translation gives CSVTPQGADGYTF.

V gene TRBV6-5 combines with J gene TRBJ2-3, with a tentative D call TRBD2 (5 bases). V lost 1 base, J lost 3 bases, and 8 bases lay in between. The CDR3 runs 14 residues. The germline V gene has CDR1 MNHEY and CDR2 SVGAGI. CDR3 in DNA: TGTGCCAGCAGTTACTACCGGGGTACAGATACGCAGTATTTT. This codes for CASSYYRGTDTQYF.

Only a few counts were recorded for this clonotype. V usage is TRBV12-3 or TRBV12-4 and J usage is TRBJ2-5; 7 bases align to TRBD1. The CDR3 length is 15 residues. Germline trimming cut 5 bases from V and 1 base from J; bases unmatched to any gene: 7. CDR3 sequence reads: CASSPRTGSQETQYF. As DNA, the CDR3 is TGTGCCAGCAGTCCCAGGACAGGCTCCCAAGAGACCCAGTACTTC.

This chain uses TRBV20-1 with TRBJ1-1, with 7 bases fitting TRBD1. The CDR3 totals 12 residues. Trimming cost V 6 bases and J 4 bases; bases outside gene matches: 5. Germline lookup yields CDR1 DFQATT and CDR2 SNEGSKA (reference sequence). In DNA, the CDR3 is TGCAGTGCCCCAGACAGGGCCACTGAAGCTTTCTTT. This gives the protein CSAPDRATEAFF.

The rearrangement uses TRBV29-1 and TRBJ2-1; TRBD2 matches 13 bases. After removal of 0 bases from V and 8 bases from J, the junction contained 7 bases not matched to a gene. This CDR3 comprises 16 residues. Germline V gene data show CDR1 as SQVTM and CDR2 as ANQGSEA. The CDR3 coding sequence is TGCAGCGTTGAAGAAGGACTAGCGGGAGATATAGATGAGCAGTTCTTC. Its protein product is CSVEEGLAGDIDEQFF.

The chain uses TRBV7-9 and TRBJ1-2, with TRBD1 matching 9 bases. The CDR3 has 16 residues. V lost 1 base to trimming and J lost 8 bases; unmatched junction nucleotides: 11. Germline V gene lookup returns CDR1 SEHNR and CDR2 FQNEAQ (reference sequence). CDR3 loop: CASSLDAGTGNWGYTF. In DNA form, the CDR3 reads TGTGCCAGCAGCTTAGATGCCGGGACAGGGAATTGGGGCTACACCTTC.

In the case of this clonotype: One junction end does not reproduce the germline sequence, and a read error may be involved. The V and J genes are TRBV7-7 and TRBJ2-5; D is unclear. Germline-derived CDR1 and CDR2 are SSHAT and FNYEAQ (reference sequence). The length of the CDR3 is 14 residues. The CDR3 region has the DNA TGTGCTAGCAGCTTAGACGTTAGAGGAGAGACCCAGTACTTC. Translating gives CASSLDVRGETQYF.

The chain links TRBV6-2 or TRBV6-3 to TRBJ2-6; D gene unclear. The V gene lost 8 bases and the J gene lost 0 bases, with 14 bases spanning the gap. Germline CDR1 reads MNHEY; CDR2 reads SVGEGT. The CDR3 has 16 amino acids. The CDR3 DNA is TGTGCCAGCTATCCGGTGTCCTACTCTGGGGCCAACGTCCTGACTTTC. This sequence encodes CASYPVSYSGANVLTF.

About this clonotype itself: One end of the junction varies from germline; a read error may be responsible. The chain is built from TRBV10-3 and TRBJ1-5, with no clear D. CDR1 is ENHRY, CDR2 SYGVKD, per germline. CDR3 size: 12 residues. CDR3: CAIRDPNQPPHF. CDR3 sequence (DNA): TGTGCCATCCGAGACCCCAATCAGCCCCCGCATTTT.

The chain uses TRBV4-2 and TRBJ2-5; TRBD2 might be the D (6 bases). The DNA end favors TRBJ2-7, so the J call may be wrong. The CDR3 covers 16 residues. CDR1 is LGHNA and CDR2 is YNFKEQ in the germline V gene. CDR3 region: CASSQDKGREFGEQYF. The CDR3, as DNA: TGTGCCAGCAGCCAAGATAAGGGTCGGGAGTTCGGCGAGCAGTACTTC.

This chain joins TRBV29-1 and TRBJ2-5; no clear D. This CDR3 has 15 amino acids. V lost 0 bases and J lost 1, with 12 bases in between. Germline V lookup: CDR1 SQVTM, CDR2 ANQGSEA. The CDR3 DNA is TGCAGCGTTGAAGATATCGGGCCGACCCAAGAGACCCAGTACTTC. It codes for CSVEDIGPTQETQYF.

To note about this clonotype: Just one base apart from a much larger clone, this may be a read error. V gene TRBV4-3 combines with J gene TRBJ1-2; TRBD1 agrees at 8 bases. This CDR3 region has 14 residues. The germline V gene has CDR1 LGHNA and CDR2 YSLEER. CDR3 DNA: TGCGCCAGCGGCCAAGAAACAGGGGGCTATGGCTACACCTTC. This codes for CASGQETGGYGYTF.

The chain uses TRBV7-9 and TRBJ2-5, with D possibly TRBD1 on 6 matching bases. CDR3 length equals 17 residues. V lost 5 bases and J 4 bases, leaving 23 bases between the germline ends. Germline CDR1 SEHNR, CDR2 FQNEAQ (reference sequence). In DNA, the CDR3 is TGTGCCAGCAGCCGCTTGGGTAACAGGGTACGTGCAGAGACCCAGTACTTC. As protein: CASSRLGNRVRAETQYF. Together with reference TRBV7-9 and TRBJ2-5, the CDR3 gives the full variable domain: DTGVSQNPRHKITKRGQNVTFRCDPISEHNRLYWYRQTLGQGPEFLTYFQNEAQLEKSRLLSDRFSAERPKGSFSTLEIQRTEQGDSAMYLCASSRLGNRVRAETQYFGPGTRLLVL.

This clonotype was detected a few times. CDR3 DNA sequence: TGTGCCAGCAGCCCTGGGTTAGCGGGGGGGAGCGACAATGAGCAGTTCTTC. It is translated as CASSPGLAGGSDNEQFF. J is TRBJ2-1 and V is TRBV5-4; 11 bases agree with TRBD2. V lost 4 bases to trimming and J lost 5 bases; unmatched junction nucleotides: 11. The CDR3 length is 17 residues. Germline assignment: CDR1 SGHNT and CDR2 YYREEE (reference sequence).

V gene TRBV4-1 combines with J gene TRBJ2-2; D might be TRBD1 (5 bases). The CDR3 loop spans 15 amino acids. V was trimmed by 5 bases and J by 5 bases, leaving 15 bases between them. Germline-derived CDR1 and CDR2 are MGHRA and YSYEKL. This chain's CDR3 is CASSDQTVRTGELFF. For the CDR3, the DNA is TGCGCCAGCAGCGACCAGACAGTTCGAACCGGGGAGCTGTTTTTT.

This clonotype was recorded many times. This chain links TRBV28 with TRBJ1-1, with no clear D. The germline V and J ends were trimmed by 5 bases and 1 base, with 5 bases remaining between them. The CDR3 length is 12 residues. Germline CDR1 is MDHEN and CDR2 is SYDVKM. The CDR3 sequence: CASSPENTEAFF. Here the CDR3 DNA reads TGTGCCAGCAGTCCGGAGAACACTGAAGCTTTCTTT.

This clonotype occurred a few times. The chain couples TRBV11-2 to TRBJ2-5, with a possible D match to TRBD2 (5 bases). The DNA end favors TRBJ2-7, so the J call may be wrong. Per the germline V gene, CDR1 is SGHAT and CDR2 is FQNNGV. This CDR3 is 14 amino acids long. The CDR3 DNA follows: TGTGCCAGCAGCTTTGAAAATAGCGACTACGAGCAGTACTTC. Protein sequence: CASSFENSDYEQYF.

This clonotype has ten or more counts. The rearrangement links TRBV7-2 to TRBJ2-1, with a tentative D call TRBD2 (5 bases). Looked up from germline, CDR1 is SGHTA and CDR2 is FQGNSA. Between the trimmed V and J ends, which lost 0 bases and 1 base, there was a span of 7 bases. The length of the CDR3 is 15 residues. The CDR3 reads CASSLAGVSYNEQFF. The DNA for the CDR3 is TGTGCCAGCAGCTTAGCGGGAGTGTCCTACAATGAGCAGTTCTTC.

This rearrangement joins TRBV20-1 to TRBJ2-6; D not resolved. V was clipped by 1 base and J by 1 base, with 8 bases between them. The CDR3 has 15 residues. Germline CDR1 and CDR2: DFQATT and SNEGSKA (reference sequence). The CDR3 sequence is CSARGVGSGANVLTF. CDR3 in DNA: TGCAGTGCTAGAGGTGTAGGGTCTGGGGCCAACGTCCTGACTTTC.